The TCR beta chain under discussion was sequenced for a study of cytomegalovirus exposure and HLA in healthy donors. Overall study findings and caveats: A later analysis found common viral pathogens apparently linked to several of the most significant clusters. In a later analysis, a genetic analysis reported fewer productive-TCR N-insertions in an Asian-associated ancestry cluster than the cohort average. Further analysis, carried out later, found HLA-associated TCR beta chains more clonally expanded than equally common other chains.

As to this clone: What it binds is not known.

The PCR employed 60 Vbeta primers together with 13 Jbeta primers. The protocol was immunoSEQ multiplex PCR, while the TCRdb copy is restricted to in-frame clones and leaves out a portion. The sample contains approximately 220,000 clones, 82% of which appear only once. Nominally healthy donors were sampled, though unrecorded immune exposures were likely. Per the germline V gene, CDR1 is SQVTM and CDR2 is ANQGSEA. This CDR3 is 13 amino acids long. The J segment lost 4 bases and the V segment lost 7 bases, leaving 6 bases of the junction unmatched. The sample comprised PBMCs. The J gene is TRBJ2-1, the V gene TRBV29-1; 8 bases line up with TRBD2. This clonotype originated in a middle-aged man in good health and CMV-seropositive. For the CDR3, the DNA is TGCAGCGCCGAACTAGCGGATTACAATGAGCAGTTCTTC. It is translated as CSAELADYNEQFF.